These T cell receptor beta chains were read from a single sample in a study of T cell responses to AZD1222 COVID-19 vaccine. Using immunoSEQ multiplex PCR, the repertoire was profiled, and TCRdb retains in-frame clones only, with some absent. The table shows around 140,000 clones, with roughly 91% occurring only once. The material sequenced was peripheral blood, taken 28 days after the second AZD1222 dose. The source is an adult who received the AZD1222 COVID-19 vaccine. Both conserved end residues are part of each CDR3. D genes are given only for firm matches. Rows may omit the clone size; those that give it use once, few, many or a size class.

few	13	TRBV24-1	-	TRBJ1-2	TGTGCCACCACGGGACATTTGAACTATGGCTACACCTTC	CATTGHLNYGYTF
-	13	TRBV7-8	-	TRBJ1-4	TGTGCCAGCAGCCCTATACAGGGTGAAAAACTGTTTTTT	CASSPIQGEKLFF
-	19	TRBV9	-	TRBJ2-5	TGTGCCAGCAGCCCTGGCCCCATTGTAACCCCGACTAAAGTAGAGACCCAGTACTTC	CASSPGPIVTPTKVETQYF
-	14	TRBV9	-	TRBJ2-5	TGTGCCAGCAGCTTCAGCCGCAGGGGAGAGACCCAGTACTTC	CASSFSRRGETQYF
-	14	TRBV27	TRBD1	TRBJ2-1	TGTGCCAGCAGTTACAGGGGCCCTTACCATGAGCAGTTCTTC	CASSYRGPYHEQFF
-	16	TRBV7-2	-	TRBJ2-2	TGTGCCAGCAGCTTTCTCCCTCTCACCAACACCGGGGAGCTGTTTTTT	CASSFLPLTNTGELFF
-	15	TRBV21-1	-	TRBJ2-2	TGTGCCAGCAGCCGGCTAGCGGTTTGCACCGGGGAGCTGTTTTTT	CASSRLAVCTGELFF
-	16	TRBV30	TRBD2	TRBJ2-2	TGTGCCTGGAGTGTACCTGTGACTAGCGGGATTGGGGAGCTGTTTTTT	CAWSVPVTSGIGELFF
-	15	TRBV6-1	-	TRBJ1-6	TGTGCCAGCAGTGAAAGGCCGGGGGGAAATTCACCCCTCCACTTT	CASSERPGGNSPLHF
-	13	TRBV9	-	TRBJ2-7	TGTGCCAGCAGCCCATCGGTGGTAGGCGAGCAGTACTTC	CASSPSVVGEQYF
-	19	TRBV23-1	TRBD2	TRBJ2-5	TGCGCCAGCAGTCAATCCATCGGGGGGGATTCCCTGGGTCAAGAGACCCAGTACTTC	CASSQSIGGDSLGQETQYF
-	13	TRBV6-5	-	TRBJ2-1	TGTGCCAGCAGTCGCTTACGGAACAATGAGCAGTTCTTC	CASSRLRNNEQFF
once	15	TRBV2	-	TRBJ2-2	TGTGCCAGCAGTGAGTGGCAGGGCGGCACCGGGGAGCTGTTTTTT	CASSEWQGGTGELFF
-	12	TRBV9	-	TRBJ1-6	TGTGCCAGCAGCGTAGGGACAGCACCCCTCCACTTT	CASSVGTAPLHF
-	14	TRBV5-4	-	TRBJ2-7	TGTGCCAGCAGCTTGAGGGGATTCCTCTACGAGCAGTACTTC	CASSLRGFLYEQYF
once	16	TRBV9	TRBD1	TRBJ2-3	TGTGCCAGCAGTACAAACCGGGACAGGGGAGGTCATACGCAGTATTTT	CASSTNRDRGGHTQYF
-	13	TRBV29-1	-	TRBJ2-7	TGCAGCGTTGAAGGCCTACACGGTTCCGCGCAGTACTTC	CSVEGLHGSAQYF
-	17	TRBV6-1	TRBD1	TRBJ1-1	TGTGCCAGCAGTGAAATAGCCCTGCAGGCAGGGGGCACTGAAGCTTTCTTT	CASSEIALQAGGTEAFF
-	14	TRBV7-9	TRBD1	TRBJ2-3	TGTGCCAGCAGCCTACAGGGGCCAGTTGATACGCAGTATTTT	CASSLQGPVDTQYF
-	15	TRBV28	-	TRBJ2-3	TGTGCCAGCACCAACTGGAGGGACGGCACAGATACGCAGTATTTT	CASTNWRDGTDTQYF
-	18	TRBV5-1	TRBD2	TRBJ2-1	TGCGCCAGCAGCTTGGGGGGACTAGCGGGAGTTACCTACAATGAGCAGTTCTTC	CASSLGGLAGVTYNEQFF
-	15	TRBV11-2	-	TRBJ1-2	TGTGCCAGCAGCTCAAGTCAGGGGATTAACTATGGCTACACCTTC	CASSSSQGINYGYTF
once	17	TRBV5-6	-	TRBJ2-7	TGTGCCAGCAGCCCCCGTAAAACAGGGAAAGGAACCTACGAGCAGTACTTC	CASSPRKTGKGTYEQYF
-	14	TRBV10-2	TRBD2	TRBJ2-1	TGCGCCAGCAGTCCGGGACTATCCTACAATGAGCAGTTCTTC	CASSPGLSYNEQFF
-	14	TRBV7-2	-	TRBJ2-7	TGTGCCAGCAGCTTAGTGACTAGAATCTACGAGCAGTACTTC	CASSLVTRIYEQYF
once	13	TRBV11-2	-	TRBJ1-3	TGTGCCAGCAGCTATAAAGCTGGAAACACCATATATTTT	CASSYKAGNTIYF
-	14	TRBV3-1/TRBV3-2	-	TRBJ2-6	TGTGCCACTACGGGGACTGCTGGGGCCAACGTCCTGACTTTC	CATTGTAGANVLTF
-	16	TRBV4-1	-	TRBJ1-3	TGCGCCAGCAGCCAAGATCGATCAGGGTACGGAAACACCATATATTTT	CASSQDRSGYGNTIYF
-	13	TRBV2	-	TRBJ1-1	TGTGCGGCAAACACAGGGATGAGAACTGAAGCTTTCTTT	CAANTGMRTEAFF
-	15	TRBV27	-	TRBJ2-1	TGTGCCAGGGACTATTTATTTTGCTCCTACAATGAGCAGTTCTTC	CARDYLFCSYNEQFF
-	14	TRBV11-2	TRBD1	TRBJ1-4	TGTGCCAGCACCCCTGGACAGGGGGCGGAAAAACTGTTTTTT	CASTPGQGAEKLFF
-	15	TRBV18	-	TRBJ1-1	TGTGCCAGCTCACCGGCCCAAACATTGAACACTGAAGCTTTCTTT	CASSPAQTLNTEAFF
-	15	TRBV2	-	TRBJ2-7	TGTGCCAGCAGTGGGCGGGGCAGGGGAACGCGGGAGCAGTACTTC	CASSGRGRGTREQYF
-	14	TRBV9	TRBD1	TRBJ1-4	TGTGCCAGCAGCCGAGACAGGGGGCAAGAAAAACTGTTTTTT	CASSRDRGQEKLFF
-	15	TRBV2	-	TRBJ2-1	TGTGCCAGCGGTTCCCGTCATGGGTCCTACAATGAGCAGTTCTTC	CASGSRHGSYNEQFF
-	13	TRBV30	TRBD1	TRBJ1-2	TGTGCCTGGAGTGTAGACAGGGGCTATGGCTACACCTTC	CAWSVDRGYGYTF
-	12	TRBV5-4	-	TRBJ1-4	TGTGCCAGCAGCTTGCTCGGAGAAAAACTGTTTTTT	CASSLLGEKLFF
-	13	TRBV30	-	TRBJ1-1	TGTGCCTGGAGTGCCTTTAACAGGTTAGAAGCTTTCTTT	CAWSAFNRLEAFF
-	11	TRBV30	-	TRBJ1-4	TGTGCCTGGAGTGCCTCACGGCCACTGTTTTTT	CAWSASRPLFF
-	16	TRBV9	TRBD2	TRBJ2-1	TGTGCCAGCAGCGTAGAGGGAGCGGGATCCTACAATGAGCAGTTCTTC	CASSVEGAGSYNEQFF
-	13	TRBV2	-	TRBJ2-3	TGTGCCAGCAGTGGCCAGAGCACAGATACGCAGTATTTT	CASSGQSTDTQYF
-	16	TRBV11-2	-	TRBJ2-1	TGTGCCAGCAGCCTAAGCGGGTATTCCCTCGTCGATGAGCAGTTCTTC	CASSLSGYSLVDEQFF
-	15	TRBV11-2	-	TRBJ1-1	TGTGCCAGCAGGACCCCGCAGTGGGCGAACACTGAAGCTTTCTTT	CASRTPQWANTEAFF
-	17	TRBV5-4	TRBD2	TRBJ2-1	TGTGCCAGCAGCTTGGGGGCTAGCGGGAGCAGGTACAATGAGCAGTTCTTC	CASSLGASGSRYNEQFF
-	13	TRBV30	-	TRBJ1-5	TGTGCCTGGAGCTTTAGATACAATCAGCCCCAGCATTTT	CAWSFRYNQPQHF
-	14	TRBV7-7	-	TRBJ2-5	TGTGCTAGCAGCCCCGGGACCGGGAAAGAGACCCAGTACTTC	CASSPGTGKETQYF
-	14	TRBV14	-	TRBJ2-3	TGTGCCAGCAGCGACTTAACACTCACAGATACGCAGTATTTT	CASSDLTLTDTQYF
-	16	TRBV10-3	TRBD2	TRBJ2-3	TGTGCCACAAGAGCGGGAGGGGTTGGGGTAGGAGATACGCAGTATTTT	CATRAGGVGVGDTQYF
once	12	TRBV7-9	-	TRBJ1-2	TGTGCCAGCAGCTTAGGTGAAGGGGGCTACACCTTC	CASSLGEGGYTF